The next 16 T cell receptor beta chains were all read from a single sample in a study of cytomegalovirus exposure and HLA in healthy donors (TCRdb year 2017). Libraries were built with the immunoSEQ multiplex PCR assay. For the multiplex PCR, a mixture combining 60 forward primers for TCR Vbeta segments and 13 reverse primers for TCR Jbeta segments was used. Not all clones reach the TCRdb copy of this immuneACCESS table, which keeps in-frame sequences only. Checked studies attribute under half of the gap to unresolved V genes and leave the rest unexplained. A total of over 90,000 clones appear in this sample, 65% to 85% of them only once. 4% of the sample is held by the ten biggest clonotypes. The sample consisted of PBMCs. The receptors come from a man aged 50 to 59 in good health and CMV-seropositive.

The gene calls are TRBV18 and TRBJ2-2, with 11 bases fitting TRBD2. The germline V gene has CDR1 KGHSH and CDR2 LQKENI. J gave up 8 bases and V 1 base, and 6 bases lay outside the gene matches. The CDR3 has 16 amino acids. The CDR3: CASSPRGTSGSGELFF. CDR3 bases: TGTGCCAGCTCACCACGAGGCACTAGCGGGAGTGGGGAGCTGTTTTTT.

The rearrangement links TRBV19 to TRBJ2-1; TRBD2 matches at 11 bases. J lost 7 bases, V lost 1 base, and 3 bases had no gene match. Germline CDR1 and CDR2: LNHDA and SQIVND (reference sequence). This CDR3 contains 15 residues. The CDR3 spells CASSIVVAGGNEQFF. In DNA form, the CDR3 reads TGTGCCAGTAGTATAGTGGTAGCGGGAGGGAATGAGCAGTTCTTC.

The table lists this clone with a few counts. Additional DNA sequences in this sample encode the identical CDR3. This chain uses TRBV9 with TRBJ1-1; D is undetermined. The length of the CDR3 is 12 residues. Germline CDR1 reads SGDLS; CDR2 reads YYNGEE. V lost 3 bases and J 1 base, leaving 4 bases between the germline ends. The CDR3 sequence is CASSARNTEAFF. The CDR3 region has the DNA TGTGCCAGCAGCGCTCGGAACACTGAAGCTTTCTTT.

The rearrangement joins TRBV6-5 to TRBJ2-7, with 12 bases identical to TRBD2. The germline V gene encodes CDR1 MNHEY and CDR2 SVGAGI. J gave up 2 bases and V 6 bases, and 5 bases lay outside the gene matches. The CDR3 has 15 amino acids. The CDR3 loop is CASSRLAGGPYEQYF. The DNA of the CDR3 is TGTGCCAGCAGCCGTCTAGCGGGAGGGCCCTACGAGCAGTACTTC.

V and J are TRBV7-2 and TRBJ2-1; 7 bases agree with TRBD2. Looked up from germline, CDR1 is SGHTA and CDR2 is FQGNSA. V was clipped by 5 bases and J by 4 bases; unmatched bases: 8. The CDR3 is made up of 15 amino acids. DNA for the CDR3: TGTGCCAGCAGCCCAGTCAGCGGGGTATACAATGAGCAGTTCTTC. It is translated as CASSPVSGVYNEQFF.

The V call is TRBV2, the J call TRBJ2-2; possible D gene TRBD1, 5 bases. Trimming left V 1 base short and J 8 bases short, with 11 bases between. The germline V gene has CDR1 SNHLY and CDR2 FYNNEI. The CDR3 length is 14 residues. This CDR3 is CASSEVRGQGELFF. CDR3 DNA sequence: TGTGCCAGCAGTGAAGTAAGGGGCCAAGGGGAGCTGTTTTTT.

The CDR3 sequence is CASSLSRREAFF. The CDR3 DNA reads as TGTGCCAGCAGTTTATCTCGCAGGGAAGCTTTCTTT. V gene TRBV28 combines with J gene TRBJ1-1; D is ambiguous. Germline V lookup: CDR1 MDHEN, CDR2 SYDVKM. The CDR3 runs 12 residues. Trimming stripped 1 base from V and 8 bases from J, with 8 bases between.

The CDR3 region is CASSLDPGAYEQYF. The CDR3 DNA follows: TGTGCCAGCAGCTTGGACCCCGGGGCCTACGAGCAGTACTTC. The chain carries TRBV5-4 and TRBJ2-7; possibly TRBD2 for D (5 bases). CDR3 length equals 14 residues. The germline V gene encodes CDR1 SGHNT and CDR2 YYREEE (reference sequence). Trimming cost V 0 bases and J 2 bases, with 9 bases left between them.

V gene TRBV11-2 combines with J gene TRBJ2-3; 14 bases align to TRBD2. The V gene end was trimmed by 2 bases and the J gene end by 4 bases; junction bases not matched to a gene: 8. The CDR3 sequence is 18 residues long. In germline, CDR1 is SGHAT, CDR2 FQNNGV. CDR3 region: CASSLTHGLAGGADTQYF. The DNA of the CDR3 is TGTGCCAGCAGCTTAACCCACGGACTAGCGGGAGGTGCAGATACGCAGTATTTT.

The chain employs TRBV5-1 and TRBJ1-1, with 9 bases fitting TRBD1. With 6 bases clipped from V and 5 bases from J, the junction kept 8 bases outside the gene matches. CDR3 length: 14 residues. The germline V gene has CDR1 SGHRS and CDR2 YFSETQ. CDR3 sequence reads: CASNTQGARTEAFF. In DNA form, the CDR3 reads TGCGCCAGCAACACACAGGGGGCGCGTACTGAAGCTTTCTTT.

The CDR3 bases are TGCGCCAGCAGCTCTCGGGACAGGGGGGATGGCTACACCTTC. It translates to CASSSRDRGDGYTF. V is TRBV5-1 and J is TRBJ1-2; the match to TRBD1 covers 11 bases. Per the germline V gene, CDR1 is SGHRS and CDR2 is YFSETQ. V was clipped by 3 bases and J by 6 bases; unmatched bases: 4. The CDR3 consists of 14 residues.

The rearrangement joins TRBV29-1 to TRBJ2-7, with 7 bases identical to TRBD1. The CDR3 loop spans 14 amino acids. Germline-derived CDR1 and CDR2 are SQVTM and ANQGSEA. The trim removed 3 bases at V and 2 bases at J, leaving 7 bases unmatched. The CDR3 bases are TGCAGCGTTGATTCCGACAGGGCTCCCTACGAGCAGTACTTC. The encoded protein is CSVDSDRAPYEQYF.

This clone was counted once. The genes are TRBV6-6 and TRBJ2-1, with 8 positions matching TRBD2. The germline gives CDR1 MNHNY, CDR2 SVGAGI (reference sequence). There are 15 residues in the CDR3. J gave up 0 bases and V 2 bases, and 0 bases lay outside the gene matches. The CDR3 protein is CASSYGTSSYNEQFF. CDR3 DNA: TGTGCCAGCAGTTACGGGACTAGCTCCTACAATGAGCAGTTCTTC.

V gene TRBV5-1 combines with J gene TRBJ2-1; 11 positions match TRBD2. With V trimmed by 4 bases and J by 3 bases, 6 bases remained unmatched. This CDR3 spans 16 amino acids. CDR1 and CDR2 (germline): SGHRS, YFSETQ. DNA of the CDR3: TGCGCCAGCAGCGCGGGACTAGCGGTTAACTACAATGAGCAGTTCTTC. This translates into CASSAGLAVNYNEQFF.

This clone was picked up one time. CDR3 region: CASSDRQGLGSYNSPLHF. CDR3 DNA sequence: TGTGCCAGCAGTGATCGACAGGGGTTGGGGTCCTATAATTCACCCCTCCACTTT. This chain links TRBV6-1 with TRBJ1-6, with 8 bases that match TRBD1. V lost 3 bases to trimming and J lost 1 base; unmatched junction nucleotides: 8. CDR1 MNHNS and CDR2 SASEGT come from the germline V gene. The CDR3 contains 18 residues.

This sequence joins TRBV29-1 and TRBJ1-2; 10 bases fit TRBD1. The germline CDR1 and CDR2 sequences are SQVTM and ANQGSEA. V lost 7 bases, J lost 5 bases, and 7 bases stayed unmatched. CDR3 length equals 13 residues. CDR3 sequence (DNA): TGCAGCGCGGGGACAGGGGATTGGTATGGCTACACCTTC. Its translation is CSAGTGDWYGYTF.